This TCR beta chain was obtained from a study of T cells after yellow fever vaccination (dated by TCRdb to the late 2010s). Background for the entire study: The SMART-Seq v4 Ultra Low Input RNA kit was used to prepare libraries from fractions with low cell numbers. Two healthy male donors made up the cohort, one aged 18 to 30 years and the other aged 30 to 40 years. Bulk TCR alpha and beta repertoires were sequenced longitudinally to track T-cell clones before and after primary and booster YFV17D yellow fever vaccination. Blood was collected at multiple timepoints before and after primary and secondary immunization, and bulk PBMC replicates and cell subsets were isolated.

This clonotype has more than one count but fewer than ten. No cognate antigen has been identified for it. One base away there is no much larger clone; base qualities are not given. General study outcomes and caveats: After the booster, most of the clones that had expanded following primary vaccination were detected again (96% of CD4 and roughly 90% of CD8), which suggests that memory was broadly maintained. A small share of clonotypes was detected in both CD4 and CD8 compartments, with the overlap likely arising from convergent recombination. The secondary T-cell response was weaker than the primary response but faster, peaking on day 5 instead of day 15. Computational filtering was required because FACS-sorted repertoires could contain abundant contaminating clonotypes from the bulk population. The study included only two donors, which limits how far the findings can be generalized.

According to the study, the label for this sample's treatment or condition signals: live attenuated yellow fever vaccine strain. Two biological replicates of bulk PBMCs were collected at each blood-draw timepoint. A standard Ficoll-Paque protocol was used to isolate PBMCs from peripheral blood. TriZol was used to extract RNA from bulk PBMCs, CD4 and CD8 fractions, and dextramer-positive and dextramer-negative fractions. V has 3 bases trimmed and J has 5 bases trimmed; junction bases matching no gene number 11. From a lookup of the germline V gene, CDR1 and CDR2 are MNHEY and SVGAGI. The CDR3 covers 16 residues, taking in both the cysteine and the phenylalanine. CDR3 DNA is the only sequence kept; it has 48 bases, read in frame from the first base. TCR cDNA was made using 5'RACE template switching, a step that added a universal primer site and unique molecular identifiers. Priming for cDNA synthesis came from both the TCR alpha and TCR beta constant segments. Library amplification involved two PCR steps, and the second step added sample barcodes and sequencing adapters. Libraries were sequenced on Illumina HiSeq 2500 (2x100 bp) or NovaSeq (2x150 bp). The paper's processing steps were these. MIGEC was used to demultiplex reads and collapse the reads into UMI consensus sequences, and MiXCR was used for V(D)J alignment. Clonotypes responding to the vaccine were identified with edgeR on replicate PBMC samples, with the criteria of FDR below 0.01 and a log2 fold change above 5 up to day 15. Bulk clonotypes were assigned CD4 or CD8 identity according to which sequenced CD4 or CD8 repertoire held them at higher abundance. TCRdb cleaned the public reads at Q25 with fastp, built clones with MiXCR and kept in-frame beta chains. Identical CDR3 proteins give one entry, which carries the most common genes and DNA. TCRdb's processing, not the authors' own work, is the source of the V and J calls. The sample contains about 370,000 distinct CDR3 sequences, more than 9% of them found a single time. Around 18% of the sample is held by the ten biggest clonotypes.

The TCR sequence derives from a man aged 18 to 30 who received the YFV17D yellow fever vaccine. Here the sequenced sample was PBMCs, taken on the day of the first yellow fever vaccination. The rearrangement joined TRBV6-5 to TRBJ1-1; a stretch of 8 junction bases matches TRBD1. The CDR3 protein is CASSYMGRGRVTEAFF. The bases read TGTGCCAGCAGTTATATGGGCAGGGGGCGCGTAACTGAAGCTTTCTTT.